The clone carrying this T cell receptor beta chain was counted at least ten times. Its antigen is as yet unknown. This entry is derived from a study of molecular identifiers for immune sequencing clone quantification. TCRdb called the PCR reads again in MiXCR, with one record for every CDR3 protein. This table has about 640,000 distinct CDR3 sequences, approximately 20% appearing once. General study findings and limits: In naive cells, under 1% of molecules belonged to clones above 20 RNA copies, against over 97% in effector cells.

The ends were cut back, 4 bases at V and 2 bases at J, with 14 bases in the middle. The germline V gene has CDR1 PRHDT and CDR2 FYEKMQ (reference sequence). This CDR3 has 16 amino acids. The TCR originated in a human donor in good health. Some libraries in this study had Jurkat cell RNA spiked in. V and J are TRBV13 and TRBJ2-2; maybe TRBD1 (6 bases). Specimen: naive CD8+ T cells from blood, with Jurkat cell RNA spiked in. Specified subset: FACS-sorted CD8+CD4-CCR7+CD45RA+ naive T cells. CDR3 protein: CASSSPTGTNTGELFF. The CDR3 DNA sequence: TGTGCCAGCAGCTCCCCGACAGGAACAAACACCGGGGAGCTGTTTTTT.